The clone carrying this T cell receptor beta chain was recorded many times. Its cognate antigen is unknown. None of the patients had undergone any treatment ahead of thyroid surgery. Germline V gives CDR1 MNHEY, CDR2 SMNVEV (reference sequence). Trimming removed 2 bases from V and 2 bases from J, with 10 bases in between. CDR3 length equals 14 residues. These data originate in a study of metastatic and nonmetastatic thyroid tumors. In the study overall: Malignant thyroid and benign thyroid patients provided blood and tumor or nodule tissue whose repertoires were compared. The study, taken as a whole, reports: In blood and tumor, TCR beta diversity was reportedly significantly higher in malignant thyroid tumors than in benign nodules.

Authors' methods: CDR3 differences across clinicopathological groups were used to build a distant-metastasis classifier for papillary thyroid cancer. Using MiXCR, TCRdb re-called clones from the PCR reads. TCRdb assigned the V and J calls; the authors' analysis was not used. The sample contains just over 20,000 clones, 12% of which appear only once. The sequencing sample was made of blood. The chain recombines TRBV27 with TRBJ2-7; a weak D match, TRBD1 (6 bases). The sequence was obtained from a male donor with papillary thyroid cancer or a benign thyroid nodule (not recorded which). Some clones in this sample may be carry-over from other donors' samples. The CDR3 here is CASSLQGPPYEQYF. As DNA, the CDR3 is TGTGCCAGCAGTTTACAGGGGCCGCCCTACGAGCAGTACTTC.